The rows below give T cell receptor beta chains drawn from one sample of a study of cytomegalovirus exposure and HLA in healthy donors. This table comes from immunoSEQ multiplex PCR, and its TCRdb copy is limited to in-frame clones, with some not included. The table includes about 78,000 clones, around 80% detected once. The specimen was PBMCs. Receptor source: a woman between 50 and 59 years old in good health and CMV-seropositive. Each CDR3 is given with its conserved first and last residue. The D gene is left open where the match is weak.

d_gene	v_gene	j_gene	CDR3aa
TRBD1	TRBV7-8	TRBJ2-6	CASSLALGQGAHGANVLTF
NA	TRBV29-1	TRBJ2-5	CSVEAGETQYF
NA	TRBV2	TRBJ1-1	CASSPPRVILAFF
NA	TRBV18	TRBJ1-4	CASSPRAGGLAEKLFF
TRBD2	TRBV5-8	TRBJ2-1	CASSLGLAGDNEQFF
NA	TRBV10-2	TRBJ1-1	CASSHQGRNTEAFF
TRBD2	TRBV5-8	TRBJ2-2	CASSFTRDSGSAGELFF
TRBD1	TRBV10-3	TRBJ1-2	CAISEAGTDSRGYGYTF
TRBD2	TRBV7-8	TRBJ2-1	CASSNPGLAAYNEQFF
TRBD1	TRBV11-2	TRBJ1-4	CASSFPTGDGETNEKLFF
NA	TRBV19	TRBJ1-1	CASSLLGGLGEAFF
TRBD2	TRBV6-5	TRBJ2-5	CASSYDPSGKQETQYF